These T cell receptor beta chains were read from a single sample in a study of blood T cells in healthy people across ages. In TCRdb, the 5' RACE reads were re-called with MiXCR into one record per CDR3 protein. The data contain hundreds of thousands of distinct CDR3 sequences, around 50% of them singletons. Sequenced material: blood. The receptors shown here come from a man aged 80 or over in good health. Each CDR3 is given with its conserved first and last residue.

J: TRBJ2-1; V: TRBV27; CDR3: CASRFRQSYNEQFF
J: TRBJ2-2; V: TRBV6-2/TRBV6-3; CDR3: CASSTATANTGELFF
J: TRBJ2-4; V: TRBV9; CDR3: CASSDREDHGKNIQYF
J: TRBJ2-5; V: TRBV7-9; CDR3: CASSVTGGRETQYF
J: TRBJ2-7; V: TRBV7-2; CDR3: CASSLARGLAGGLSSSYEQYF
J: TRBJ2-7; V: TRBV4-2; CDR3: CASSLFRSGRISYEQYF
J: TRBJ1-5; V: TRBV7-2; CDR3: CASSSGPGFNQPQHF
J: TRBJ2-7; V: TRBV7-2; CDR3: CASSLASGAYNEQYF
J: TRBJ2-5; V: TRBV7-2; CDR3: CASTQQYQETQYF
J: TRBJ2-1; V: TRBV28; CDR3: CASSLIGLVYNEQFF
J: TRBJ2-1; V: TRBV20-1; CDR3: CSAGEWGGRDNEQFF
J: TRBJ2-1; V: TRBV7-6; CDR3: CASSQNRGYNEQFF
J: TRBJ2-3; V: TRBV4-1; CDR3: CASRWTSGSDTQYF
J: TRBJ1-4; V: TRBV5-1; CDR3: CASSHNGGANEKLFF
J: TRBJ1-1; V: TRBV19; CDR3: CASSIEAGTAFF
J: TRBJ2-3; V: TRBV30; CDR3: CAWSVSGPDTQYF
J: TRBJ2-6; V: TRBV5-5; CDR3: CASSLEGGGLGANVLTF